What follows are 4 T cell receptor beta chains derived from one specimen sequenced in a study of beta chain features in type 1 diabetes. Every isolated RNA sample was fully reverse transcribed, so sequencing captured expressed TCRB transcripts. Generated by immunoSEQ multiplex PCR, the TCRdb table keeps only in-frame clones and is missing some. The sample consists of 350,000 or so clones, less than 20% of them appearing once. Sequencing was done on a sample of naive CD4+ T cells from blood. The receptors here all came from a woman between 18 and 29 years old in good health.

This clone was observed a few times. This chain joins TRBV30 and TRBJ2-1; TRBD2 matches at 8 bases. This CDR3 spans 16 amino acids. From germline, CDR1 is GTSNPN and CDR2 SVGIG (reference sequence). J lost 2 bases, V lost 3 bases, and 9 bases had no gene match. The CDR3: CAWSGGGGQAYNEQFF. CDR3 sequence (DNA): TGTGCCTGGAGCGGGGGGGGAGGGCAGGCCTACAATGAGCAGTTCTTC.

This clone was recorded a few times. V usage is TRBV30 and J usage is TRBJ1-2; D perhaps matches TRBD1 (5 bases). Germline V gives CDR1 GTSNPN, CDR2 SVGIG (reference sequence). The length of the CDR3 is 13 residues. V gave up 2 bases and J gave up 7 bases, with 14 bases separating them. CDR3 residues: CAWSLRGSFGYTF. CDR3 nucleotide sequence: TGTGCCTGGAGTCTAAGGGGATCTTTTGGCTACACCTTC.

This clone was seen only a few times. The J gene is TRBJ1-2, the V gene TRBV2, with 10 bases identical to TRBD1. From germline, CDR1 is SNHLY and CDR2 FYNNEI. V lost 6 bases to trimming and J lost 7 bases; unmatched junction nucleotides: 8. CDR3 length: 14 residues. CDR3 protein: CASSTRDRGVGYTF. The CDR3 region has the DNA TGTGCCAGCAGCACACGGGACAGGGGTGTTGGCTACACCTTC. Looking up the rest from reference TRBV2 and TRBJ1-2 gives the full variable domain: EPEVTQTPSHQVTQMGQEVILRCVPISNHLYFYWYRQILGQKVEFLVSFYNNEISEKSEIFDDQFSVERPDGSNFTLKIRSTKLEDSAMYFCASSTRDRGVGYTFGSGTRLTVV.

The chain is built from TRBV14 and TRBJ2-1, with a possible D match to TRBD2 (6 bases). Germline V gene data show CDR1 as SGHDN and CDR2 as FVKESK. The CDR3 spans 16 residues. The germline V and J ends were trimmed by 4 bases and 4 bases, with 17 bases remaining between them. For the CDR3, the DNA is TGTGCCAGCAGCCCCCTAGGGAGGCCAGGGTACAATGAGCAGTTCTTC. Protein: CASSPLGRPGYNEQFF. The complete variable domain, with remaining parts taken from reference TRBV14 and TRBJ2-1, reads EAGVTQFPSHSVIEKGQTVTLRCDPISGHDNLYWYRRVMGKEIKFLLHFVKESKQDESGMPNNRFLAERTGGTYSTLKVQPAELEDSGVYFCASSPLGRPGYNEQFFGPGTRLTVL.